Below, 20 T cell receptor beta chains from the same sample are listed, as sequenced in a study of T cells after yellow fever vaccination. A single record per CDR3 protein comes from TCRdb applying MiXCR to the 5' RACE reads. Of approximately 47,000 distinct CDR3 sequences in the sample, more than 6% were seen once. Sequencing was performed on PBMCs, either bulk or a sorted T-cell subset (CD4+, CD8+, memory, or dextramer-sorted; not recorded which), taken 45 days after the yellow fever booster vaccination. The receptors originated from a man younger than 40 who received the YFV17D yellow fever vaccine.

This clonotype was counted many times. The V call is TRBV7-2, the J call TRBJ1-2; D ambiguous. The CDR3 is 13 residues long. The germline V and J ends were trimmed by 1 base and 8 bases, with 11 bases remaining between them. CDR1 and CDR2 (germline): SGHTA, FQGNSA. The CDR3 spells CASSLEVAPGYTF. CDR3 DNA sequence: TGTGCCAGCAGCTTAGAGGTCGCCCCCGGCTACACCTTC.

The chain couples TRBV7-2 to TRBJ2-1, with D perhaps matching TRBD2 (6 bases). This CDR3 has 16 residues. Trimming stripped 5 bases from V and 0 bases from J, with 14 bases between. Germline CDR1 reads SGHTA; CDR2 reads FQGNSA. Here the CDR3 reads CASSRRVADSYNEQFF. CDR3 sequence (DNA): TGTGCCAGCAGCCGGAGGGTCGCGGACTCCTACAATGAGCAGTTCTTC.

The chain recombines TRBV20-1 with TRBJ2-4; no firm D call. CDR3 size: 11 residues. Trimming shortened V by 6 bases and J by 2 bases, and 5 bases separated the two germline ends. Germline V gives CDR1 DFQATT, CDR2 SNEGSKA (reference sequence). CDR3 sequence: CSAFTKNIQYF. CDR3 in DNA: TGCAGTGCCTTCACCAAAAACATTCAGTACTTC.

The chain recombines TRBV7-9 with TRBJ2-7; D may match TRBD1 or TRBD2 (5 bases each). With 1 base removed from V and 7 bases from J, the gap between germline ends came to 17 bases. The CDR3 has 15 amino acids. From germline, CDR1 is SEHNR and CDR2 FQNEAQ (reference sequence). In DNA form, the CDR3 reads TGTGCCAGCAGCTTAGGGGACCAGCACATCTTGGAGCAGTACTTC. Amino acid sequence: CASSLGDQHILEQYF.

This clonotype was detected a few times. This rearrangement joins TRBV3-1 to TRBJ2-7; the D gene is possibly TRBD1 (5 bases). This CDR3 is 12 amino acids long. The V end was cut by 0 bases, the J end by 10 bases, with 10 bases between. The germline gives CDR1 LGHDT, CDR2 YNNKEL (reference sequence). The chain's CDR3 is CASSQDKGNQYF. The CDR3 nucleotides read TGTGCCAGCAGCCAAGATAAGGGGAATCAGTACTTC.

This clonotype was counted many times. CDR3 nucleotides: TGTGCCAGCAGCCGCTATAATAGCAAAGAGACCCAGTACTTC. Protein product: CASSRYNSKETQYF. The chain uses TRBV3-1 and TRBJ2-5; D gene unclear. Trimming left V 4 bases short and J 3 bases short, with 12 bases between. Looked up from germline, CDR1 is LGHDT and CDR2 is YNNKEL (reference sequence). The CDR3 consists of 14 residues.

This clonotype showed up just a few times. J is TRBJ2-3 and V is TRBV7-9; 11 bases match TRBD2. The V segment lost 5 bases and the J segment 3 bases; nucleotides outside the gene matches: 10. Germline assignment: CDR1 SEHNR and CDR2 FQNEAQ (reference sequence). The CDR3 length is 17 residues. The CDR3 DNA follows: TGTGCCAGCAGCCCGAGAGCCCGACTAGCGGGAACAGATACGCAGTATTTT. This gives the protein CASSPRARLAGTDTQYF.

This clonotype appeared many times. CDR3 region: CASSGLDNSPLHF. The CDR3, as DNA: TGCGCCAGCAGCGGTTTGGACAATTCACCCCTCCACTTT. The chain recombines TRBV5-1 with TRBJ1-6; D uncertain. Between the trimmed V and J ends, which lost 4 bases and 7 bases, there was a span of 9 bases. Germline V lookup: CDR1 SGHRS, CDR2 YFSETQ. The CDR3 contains 13 residues.

This clonotype was counted at least ten times. The CDR3 nucleotides read TGTGCCAGCAGTTTTCTAGTGTCAGGGCCCTACGAGCAGTACTTC. Translation gives CASSFLVSGPYEQYF. The chain employs TRBV12-3 or TRBV12-4 and TRBJ2-7; a possible D gene is TRBD1 (5 bases). The germline V and J ends were trimmed by 3 bases and 2 bases, with 14 bases remaining between them. This CDR3 region has 15 residues.

This clonotype has a count of ten or more. The chain employs TRBV5-1 and TRBJ2-1, with 8 bases identical to TRBD2. Unmatched junction bases numbered 5, after V lost 6 bases and J lost 0 bases. This CDR3 comprises 15 residues. Germline loops: CDR1 SGHRS, CDR2 YFSETQ. The CDR3 is CASTPLAGSYNEQFF. In DNA form, the CDR3 reads TGCGCCAGCACGCCTCTAGCGGGCTCCTACAATGAGCAGTTCTTC.

In its sample, this clonotype was seen a few times. DNA for the CDR3: TGCAGTGCTAGAGTACTCGGGACTGGCCCGGGGCCCCAGCATTTT. Residues: CSARVLGTGPGPQHF. The V call is TRBV20-1, the J call TRBJ1-5, with D tentatively TRBD1 (5 bases). Germline values: CDR1 DFQATT, CDR2 SNEGSKA (reference sequence). The CDR3 runs 15 residues. Trimming cost V 1 base and J 9 bases, with 19 bases left between them.

This clonotype was seen a few times. The chain links TRBV6-1 to TRBJ2-1; D may match TRBD1 or TRBD2 (5 bases each). The CDR3 contains 12 residues. Germline CDR1 and CDR2: MNHNS and SASEGT. V lost 5 bases to trimming and J lost 10 bases, with 12 bases between them. CDR3 loop: CASSPIEGEQFF. The CDR3 DNA sequence: TGTGCCAGCAGTCCTATAGAGGGGGAGCAGTTCTTC.

This clonotype appeared a few times. A clone one base away is much larger, so this may be a read error. The chain uses TRBV20-1 and TRBJ2-1; D may be TRBD2 (6 bases). Germline V gene data show CDR1 as DFQATT and CDR2 as SNEGSKA (reference sequence). The CDR3 spans 16 residues. The CDR3, as DNA: TGCTGTGCTAGGCCATTCGAGGCGGGATCGGCCAATGAGCAGTTCTTC. Protein product: CCARPFEAGSANEQFF.

This clonotype was seen only a few times. The rearrangement joins TRBV24-1 to TRBJ2-7; 10 bases fit TRBD2. The CDR3 totals 15 residues. V was clipped by 3 bases and J by 3 bases; unmatched bases: 4. Looked up from germline, CDR1 is KGHDR and CDR2 is SFDVKD. The CDR3 region has the DNA TGTGCCACCAGTGATCTAGCGGGAGACTACTACGAGCAGTACTTC. Translated: CATSDLAGDYYEQYF.

V is TRBV11-2 and J is TRBJ2-1; D gene unclear. The CDR3 is 11 residues long. Germline V gene sequence: CDR1 SGHAT, CDR2 FQNNGV. The V end was cut by 7 bases, the J end by 10 bases, with 11 bases between. The CDR3 region has the DNA TGTGCCAGCACCTCATTCGTCGAGCAGTTCTTC. Encoded protein: CASTSFVEQFF.

This clonotype came up many times. The V call is TRBV7-2, the J call TRBJ2-1; 9 bases are a match to TRBD2. Trimming removed 4 bases from V and 13 bases from J; junction bases left unmatched: 11. The CDR3 has 14 residues. Per the germline V gene, CDR1 is SGHTA and CDR2 is FQGNSA. CDR3 sequence reads: CASSSPTLAGSQFF. The CDR3 region has the DNA TGTGCCAGCAGCTCGCCTACGCTAGCGGGAAGCCAGTTCTTC.

This clonotype has at least ten counts. The V call is TRBV4-2, the J call TRBJ2-2; 10 positions agree with TRBD2. Looked up from germline, CDR1 is LGHNA and CDR2 is YNFKEQ. The CDR3 consists of 15 residues. V was pared by 4 bases and J by 10 bases, with 9 bases of the junction left unmatched. CDR3 region: CASSRQREGPEELFF. Here the CDR3 DNA reads TGTGCCAGCAGCCGGCAGCGGGAGGGCCCGGAGGAGCTGTTTTTT.

This clonotype came up a few times. The V and J genes are TRBV27 and TRBJ2-7; a weak D match, TRBD2 (5 bases). This CDR3 comprises 13 residues. Germline V gene sequence: CDR1 MNHEY, CDR2 SMNVEV (reference sequence). The V end was cut by 5 bases, the J end by 5 bases, with 13 bases between. The CDR3 loop is CASSPHEGNEQYF. In DNA form, the CDR3 reads TGTGCCAGCAGTCCCCATGAGGGCAACGAGCAGTACTTC.

Many counts were recorded for this clonotype. This rearrangement joins TRBV7-8 to TRBJ2-5; 8 nucleotides match TRBD1. The CDR3 contains 14 residues. Germline loops: CDR1 SGHVS, CDR2 FQNEAQ. Trimming cost V 6 bases and J 5 bases; bases outside gene matches: 8. The CDR3 region has the DNA TGTGCCAGCAGGGGAATAACAGGGGGTGAGACCCAGTACTTC. Its translation: CASRGITGGETQYF.

This chain joins TRBV19 and TRBJ2-2; 9 bases agree with TRBD1. Germline-derived CDR1 and CDR2 are LNHDA and SQIVND (reference sequence). The CDR3 is 16 residues long. The V segment lost 5 bases and the J segment 4 bases; nucleotides outside the gene matches: 8. The CDR3 reads CASSPLGTGTTGELFF. For the CDR3, the DNA is TGTGCCAGTAGTCCATTGGGGACAGGGACCACCGGGGAGCTGTTTTTT.